This record concerns one T cell receptor (beta chain) sequence. The sample comes from a study of shared clonotypes between healthy human individuals. Only in-frame clones appear in the TCRdb table, and some are missing; sequencing was by immunoSEQ multiplex PCR. The table includes approximately 1.4 million clones, 98% detected once. This CDR3 spans 13 amino acids. The germline gives CDR1 SGHTA, CDR2 FQGTGA. Trimming removed 4 bases from V and 6 bases from J, with 9 bases in between. The chain links TRBV7-3 to TRBJ2-2, with a weak D call TRBD1 (5 bases). This clonotype was sampled from a man aged 30-40 years in good health. The sequencing sample was made of naive CD4+ T cells sorted from blood. Noted subset: CD45RA+ positively selected. The CDR3 is CASSSRQPGELFF. The CDR3 DNA reads as TGTGCCAGCAGCTCTAGACAGCCCGGGGAGCTGTTTTTT.